A selection of T cell receptor beta chains follows, all from one sample in a study of T cell responses to AZD1222 COVID-19 vaccine. The data were produced by immunoSEQ multiplex PCR, yet TCRdb's version contains in-frame clones alone and is incomplete. Found here are some 100,000 clones, 80% to 95% of them singletons; the top ten hold 1.5% to 2%. The starting material was peripheral blood, obtained on day 0 of AZD1222 vaccination. The receptors come from an adult in good health. The CDR3 runs from the conserved cysteine through the conserved F or W. D genes are given only for firm matches. Size is omitted from some rows. Given values are once, few, many or a class for expanded clones.

len: 14
d_gene: .
abundance: .
j_gene: TRBJ1-4
v_gene: TRBV19
CDR3nt: TGTGCCAGTAGCCCAGGTGGAACTAATGAAAAACTGTTTTTT
CDR3aa: CASSPGGTNEKLFF

len: 16
d_gene: .
abundance: .
j_gene: TRBJ1-4
v_gene: TRBV28
CDR3nt: TGTGCCAGCAGCGCCCCCGACAGGCCCATTTCTCGAAAACTGTTTTTT
CDR3aa: CASSAPDRPISRKLFF

len: 13
d_gene: .
abundance: once
j_gene: TRBJ1-1
v_gene: TRBV19
CDR3nt: TGTGCCAGTAGTACACAGGGTTGGACTGAAGCTTTCTTT
CDR3aa: CASSTQGWTEAFF

len: 13
d_gene: .
abundance: .
j_gene: TRBJ1-5
v_gene: TRBV18
CDR3nt: TGTGCCAGCTCACCAGAGGATCACCAGCCCCAGCATTTT
CDR3aa: CASSPEDHQPQHF

len: 13
d_gene: .
abundance: .
j_gene: TRBJ1-1
v_gene: TRBV9
CDR3nt: TGTGCCAGCAGCGTAGACGGCCCTTCGGTTGCTTTCTTT
CDR3aa: CASSVDGPSVAFF

len: 15
d_gene: .
abundance: .
j_gene: TRBJ1-4
v_gene: TRBV27
CDR3nt: TGTGCCAGCAGTTTATCGAGGGACACCGAGGGAAAACTGTTTTTT
CDR3aa: CASSLSRDTEGKLFF

len: 15
d_gene: .
abundance: .
j_gene: TRBJ1-4
v_gene: TRBV10-3
CDR3nt: TGTGCCATCAGTGGGTCCGGGACGGGGAATGAAAAACTGTTTTTT
CDR3aa: CAISGSGTGNEKLFF

len: 16
d_gene: .
abundance: .
j_gene: TRBJ1-2
v_gene: TRBV18
CDR3nt: TGTGCCAGCTCACCAGGCCGCGACGGAGCTAACTATGGCTACACCTTC
CDR3aa: CASSPGRDGANYGYTF

len: 16
d_gene: .
abundance: .
j_gene: TRBJ2-1
v_gene: TRBV27
CDR3nt: TGTGCCAGCAGTTTAGACACGACAGTCTCCTACAATGAGCAGTTCTTC
CDR3aa: CASSLDTTVSYNEQFF

len: 15
d_gene: TRBD2
abundance: .
j_gene: TRBJ2-1
v_gene: TRBV20-1
CDR3nt: TGCAGTGCTAGTGTTCGAGCGGGGTTTGGGAATGAGCAGTTCTTC
CDR3aa: CSASVRAGFGNEQFF

len: 13
d_gene: .
abundance: .
j_gene: TRBJ1-5
v_gene: TRBV19
CDR3nt: TGTGCCAGTAATACAGCTCGCAATCAGCCCCAGCATTTT
CDR3aa: CASNTARNQPQHF

len: 15
d_gene: .
abundance: .
j_gene: TRBJ2-7
v_gene: TRBV18
CDR3nt: TGTGCCAGCTCACCGGCTAGGGACGCCTCCTACGAGCAGTACTTC
CDR3aa: CASSPARDASYEQYF

len: 14
d_gene: TRBD1
abundance: .
j_gene: TRBJ2-7
v_gene: TRBV7-6
CDR3nt: TGTGCCAGCAGCTATGGACAGGGGCCCTACGAGCAGTACTTC
CDR3aa: CASSYGQGPYEQYF

len: 13
d_gene: .
abundance: .
j_gene: TRBJ1-1
v_gene: TRBV2
CDR3nt: TGTGCCAGCAGTGAAGGGCGAACTGGTGAAGCTTTCTTT
CDR3aa: CASSEGRTGEAFF

len: 14
d_gene: TRBD1
abundance: .
j_gene: TRBJ1-2
v_gene: TRBV4-2
CDR3nt: TGTGCCAGCAGCCATGGACAGGGGGCTAGGGGCTACACCTTC
CDR3aa: CASSHGQGARGYTF

len: 15
d_gene: TRBD1
abundance: .
j_gene: TRBJ1-3
v_gene: TRBV30
CDR3nt: TGTGCCTGGAGCGCAGGGGGAGCATCCGGAAACACCATATATTTT
CDR3aa: CAWSAGGASGNTIYF

len: 15
d_gene: .
abundance: medium-sized
j_gene: TRBJ1-5
v_gene: TRBV19
CDR3nt: TGTGCCAGTAGTATAGGCGAGGGGCGAGGGCAGCCCCAGCATTTT
CDR3aa: CASSIGEGRGQPQHF

len: 10
d_gene: TRBD2
abundance: .
j_gene: TRBJ2-1
v_gene: TRBV20-1
CDR3nt: TGCGAGCGGGAGTGCGATGAGCAGTTCTTC
CDR3aa: CERECDEQFF

len: 14
d_gene: .
abundance: .
j_gene: TRBJ2-3
v_gene: TRBV28
CDR3nt: TGTGCCAGCTTAGGCCCGTTGAACACAGATACGCAGTATTTT
CDR3aa: CASLGPLNTDTQYF

len: 16
d_gene: .
abundance: .
j_gene: TRBJ1-3
v_gene: TRBV11-2
CDR3nt: TGTGCCAGCAGCTTAGACCCAGGAGGGTTTGGGGACACCATATATTTT
CDR3aa: CASSLDPGGFGDTIYF

len: 17
d_gene: TRBD2
abundance: .
j_gene: TRBJ2-1
v_gene: TRBV7-2
CDR3nt: TGTGCCAGCAGCTTAGCTGCTAGCGGGCCCCCCTACAATGAGCAGTTCTTC
CDR3aa: CASSLAASGPPYNEQFF

len: 14
d_gene: TRBD1
abundance: .
j_gene: TRBJ2-2
v_gene: TRBV5-1
CDR3nt: TGCGCCAGCAGCCCACGGGACAGCACCGGGGAGCTGTTTTTT
CDR3aa: CASSPRDSTGELFF

len: 19
d_gene: .
abundance: .
j_gene: TRBJ1-5
v_gene: TRBV21-1
CDR3nt: TGTGCCAGCAGCAAAGCTTACCGGGACAGGGGGGTCGAGGATCAGCCCCAGCATTTT
CDR3aa: CASSKAYRDRGVEDQPQHF

len: 13
d_gene: .
abundance: few
j_gene: TRBJ2-3
v_gene: TRBV29-1
CDR3nt: TGCAGCGTTGGGTCAGGGGAAGGAGGTACGCAGTATTTT
CDR3aa: CSVGSGEGGTQYF

len: 16
d_gene: TRBD2
abundance: .
j_gene: TRBJ2-5
v_gene: TRBV7-2
CDR3nt: TGTGCCAGCAGCCGCCTAGGTAGCGGGAGTCAAGAGACCCAGTACTTC
CDR3aa: CASSRLGSGSQETQYF

len: 14
d_gene: TRBD2
abundance: .
j_gene: TRBJ2-3
v_gene: TRBV2
CDR3nt: TGTGCCAGCAGTGGAAACGGGAGGGGAGATACGCAGTATTTT
CDR3aa: CASSGNGRGDTQYF

len: 14
d_gene: .
abundance: .
j_gene: TRBJ1-6
v_gene: TRBV5-1
CDR3nt: TGCGCCAGCAGCCCCGGAGCCGATAATTCACCCCTCCACTTT
CDR3aa: CASSPGADNSPLHF